This T cell receptor beta chain was observed in a study of cytomegalovirus exposure and HLA in healthy donors. Points from the study as a whole: There were a few CMV-associated chains whose specificity for CMV antigens was confirmed in vitro. In the roughly 120 validation repertoires, a later analysis found that first-cohort TCR clusters tended to co-occur. Reported results showed that the classifier diagnosed cytomegalovirus status with high specificity and sensitivity.

Data came from immunoSEQ multiplex PCR; TCRdb stores just in-frame clones and leaves some out. The sample has roughly 200,000 clones, about four fifths seen once; the top ten hold 2.8%. Remarks on this clone: Its matching antigen is unknown.

V lost 5 bases, J lost 4 bases, and 13 bases stayed unmatched. The CDR3 runs to 17 residues. CDR1 SNHLY and CDR2 FYNNEI come from the germline V gene. This clonotype was sampled from a woman aged 18-29 years in good health and CMV-seropositive. Sequencing was performed on PBMCs. V gene TRBV2 combines with J gene TRBJ1-4; 7 bases map to TRBD1. CDR3 nucleotides: TGTGCCAGCAGTCATCACTCGGGACAGACAGTTAATGAAAAACTGTTTTTT. Its translation is CASSHHSGQTVNEKLFF. The variable domain in full, completed from reference TRBV2 and TRBJ1-4, reads EPEVTQTPSHQVTQMGQEVILRCVPISNHLYFYWYRQILGQKVEFLVSFYNNEISEKSEIFDDQFSVERPDGSNFTLKIRSTKLEDSAMYFCASSHHSGQTVNEKLFFGSGTQLSVL.